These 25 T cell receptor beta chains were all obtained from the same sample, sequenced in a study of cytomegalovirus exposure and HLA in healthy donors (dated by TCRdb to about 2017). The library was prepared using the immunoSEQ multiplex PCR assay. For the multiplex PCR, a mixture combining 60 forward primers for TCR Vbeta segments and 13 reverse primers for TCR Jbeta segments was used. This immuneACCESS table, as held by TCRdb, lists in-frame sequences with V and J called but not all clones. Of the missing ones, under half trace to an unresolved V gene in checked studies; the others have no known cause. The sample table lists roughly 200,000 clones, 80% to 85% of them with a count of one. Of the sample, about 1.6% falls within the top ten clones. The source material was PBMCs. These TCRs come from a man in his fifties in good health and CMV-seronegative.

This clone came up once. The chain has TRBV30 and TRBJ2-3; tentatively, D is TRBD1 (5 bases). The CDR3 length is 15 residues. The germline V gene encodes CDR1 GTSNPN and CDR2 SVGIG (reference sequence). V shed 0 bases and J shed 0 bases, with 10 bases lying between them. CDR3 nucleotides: TGTGCCTGGAGTGTGGGGCAATTCAGCACAGATACGCAGTATTTT. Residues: CAWSVGQFSTDTQYF.

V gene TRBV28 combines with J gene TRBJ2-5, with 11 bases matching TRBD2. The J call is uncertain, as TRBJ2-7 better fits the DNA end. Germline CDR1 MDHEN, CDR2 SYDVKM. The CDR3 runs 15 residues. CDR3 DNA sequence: TGTGCCAGCAGTTTACAAACTAGCGGGAGCCACGAGCAGTACTTC. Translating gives CASSLQTSGSHEQYF.

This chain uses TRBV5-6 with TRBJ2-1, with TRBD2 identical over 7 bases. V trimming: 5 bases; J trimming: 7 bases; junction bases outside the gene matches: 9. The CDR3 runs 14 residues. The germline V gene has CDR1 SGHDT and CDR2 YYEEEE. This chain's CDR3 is CASRRPGGLNEQFF. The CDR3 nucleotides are TGTGCCAGCAGGCGGCCGGGGGGTTTGAATGAGCAGTTCTTC.

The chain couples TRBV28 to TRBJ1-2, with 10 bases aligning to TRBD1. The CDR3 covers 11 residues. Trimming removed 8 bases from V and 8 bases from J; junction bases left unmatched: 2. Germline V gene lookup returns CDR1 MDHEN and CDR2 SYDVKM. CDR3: CASGQGEGYTF. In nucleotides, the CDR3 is TGTGCCAGCGGACAGGGGGAGGGCTACACCTTC.

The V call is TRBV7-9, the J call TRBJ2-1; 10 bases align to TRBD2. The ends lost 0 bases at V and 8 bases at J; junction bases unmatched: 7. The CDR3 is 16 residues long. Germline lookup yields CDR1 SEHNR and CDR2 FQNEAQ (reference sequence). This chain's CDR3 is CASSLANSGGFHEQFF. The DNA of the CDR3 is TGTGCCAGCAGCTTAGCGAATAGCGGGGGGTTCCATGAGCAGTTCTTC.

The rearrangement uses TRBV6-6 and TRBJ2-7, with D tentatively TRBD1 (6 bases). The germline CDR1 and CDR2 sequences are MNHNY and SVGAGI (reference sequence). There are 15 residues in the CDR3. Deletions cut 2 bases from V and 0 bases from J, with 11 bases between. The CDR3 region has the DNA TGTGCCAGCAGTTACGCCGGACAGCTCTCCTACGAGCAGTACTTC. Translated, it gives CASSYAGQLSYEQYF.

CDR3 nucleotides: TGCGCCAGCAGCATCCCGTACAGGGGGCGCATTTCACGTGAGCAGTTCTTC. Translation: CASSIPYRGRISREQFF. The V gene is TRBV5-1, the J gene TRBJ2-1, with TRBD1 matching over 9 bases. CDR1 SGHRS and CDR2 YFSETQ come from the germline V gene. Unmatched junction bases numbered 17, after V lost 4 bases and J lost 9 bases. The CDR3 is made up of 17 amino acids.

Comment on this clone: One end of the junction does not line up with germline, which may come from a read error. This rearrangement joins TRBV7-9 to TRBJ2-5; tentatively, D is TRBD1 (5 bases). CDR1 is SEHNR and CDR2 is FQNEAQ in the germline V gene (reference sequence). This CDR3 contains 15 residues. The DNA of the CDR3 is TGTTCCAGCAGCTTAGTAGGTCAGGGTGGGGAGACCCAGTACTTC. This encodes CSSSLVGQGGETQYF.

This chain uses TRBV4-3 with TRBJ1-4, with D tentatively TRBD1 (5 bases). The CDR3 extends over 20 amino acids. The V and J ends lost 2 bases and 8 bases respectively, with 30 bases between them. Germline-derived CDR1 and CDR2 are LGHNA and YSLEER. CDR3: CASSQRSPRQGTPSEEKLFF. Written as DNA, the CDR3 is TGCGCCAGCAGCCAAAGAAGTCCGCGGCAGGGTACCCCCTCAGAGGAAAAACTGTTTTTT.

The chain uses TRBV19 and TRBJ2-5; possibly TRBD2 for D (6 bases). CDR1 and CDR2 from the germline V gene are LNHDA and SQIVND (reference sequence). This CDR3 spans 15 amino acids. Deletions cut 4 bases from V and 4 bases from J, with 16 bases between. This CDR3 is CASSTSTRRGETQYF. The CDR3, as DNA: TGTGCCAGTAGTACATCCACCAGGAGGGGAGAGACCCAGTACTTC.

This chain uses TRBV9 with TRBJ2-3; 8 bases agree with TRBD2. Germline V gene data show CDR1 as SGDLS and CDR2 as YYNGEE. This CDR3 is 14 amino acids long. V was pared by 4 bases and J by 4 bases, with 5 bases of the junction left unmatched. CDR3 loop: CASSPGLGPDTQYF. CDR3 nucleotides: TGTGCCAGCAGCCCGGGACTAGGCCCAGATACGCAGTATTTT. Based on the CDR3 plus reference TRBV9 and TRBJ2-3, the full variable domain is DSGVTQTPKHLITATGQRVTLRCSPRSGDLSVYWYQQSLDQGLQFLIQYYNGEERAKGNILERFSAQQFPDLHSELNLSSLELGDSALYFCASSPGLGPDTQYFGPGTRLTVL.

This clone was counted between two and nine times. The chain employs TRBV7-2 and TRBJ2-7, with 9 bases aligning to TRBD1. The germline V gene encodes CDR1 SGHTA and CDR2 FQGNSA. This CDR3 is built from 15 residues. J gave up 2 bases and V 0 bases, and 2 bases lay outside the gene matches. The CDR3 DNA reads TGTGCCAGCAGCTTAGCGACAGGGGGACCCTACGAGCAGTACTTC. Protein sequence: CASSLATGGPYEQYF.

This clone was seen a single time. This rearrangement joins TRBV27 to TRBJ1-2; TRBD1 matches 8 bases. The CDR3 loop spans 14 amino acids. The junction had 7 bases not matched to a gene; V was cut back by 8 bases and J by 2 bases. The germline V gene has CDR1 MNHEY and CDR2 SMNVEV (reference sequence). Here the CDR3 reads CASSTQGANYGYTF. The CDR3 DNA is TGTGCCAGCTCCACCCAGGGGGCCAACTATGGCTACACCTTC.

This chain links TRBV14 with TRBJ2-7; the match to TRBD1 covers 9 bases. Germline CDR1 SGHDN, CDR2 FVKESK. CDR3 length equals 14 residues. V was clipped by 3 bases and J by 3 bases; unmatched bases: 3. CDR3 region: CASSQGQGFYEQYF. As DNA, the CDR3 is TGTGCCAGCAGCCAGGGACAGGGTTTCTACGAGCAGTACTTC.

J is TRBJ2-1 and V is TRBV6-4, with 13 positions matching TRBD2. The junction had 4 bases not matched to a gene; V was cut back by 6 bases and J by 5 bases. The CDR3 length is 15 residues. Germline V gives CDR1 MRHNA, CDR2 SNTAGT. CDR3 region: CASSAGLAGNNEQFF. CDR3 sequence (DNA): TGTGCCAGCAGCGCGGGACTAGCGGGGAACAATGAGCAGTTCTTC.

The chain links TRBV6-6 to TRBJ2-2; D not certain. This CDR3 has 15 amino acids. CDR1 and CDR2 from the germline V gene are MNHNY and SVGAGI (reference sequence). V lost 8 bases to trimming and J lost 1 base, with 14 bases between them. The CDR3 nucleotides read TGTGCCAGCGAGGTGGCTCTGGGGAACACCGGGGAGCTGTTTTTT. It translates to CASEVALGNTGELFF.

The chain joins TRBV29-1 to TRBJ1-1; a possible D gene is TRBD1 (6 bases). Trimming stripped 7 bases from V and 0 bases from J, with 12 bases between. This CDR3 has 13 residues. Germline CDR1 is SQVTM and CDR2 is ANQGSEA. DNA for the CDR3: TGCAGCGCCCGGACAGACATGAACACTGAAGCTTTCTTT. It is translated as CSARTDMNTEAFF. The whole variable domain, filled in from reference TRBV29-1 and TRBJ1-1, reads SAVISQKPSRDICQRGTSLTIQCQVDSQVTMMFWYRQQPGQSLTLIATANQGSEATYESGFVIDKFPISRPNLTFSTLTVSNMSPEDSSIYLCSARTDMNTEAFFGQGTRLTVV.

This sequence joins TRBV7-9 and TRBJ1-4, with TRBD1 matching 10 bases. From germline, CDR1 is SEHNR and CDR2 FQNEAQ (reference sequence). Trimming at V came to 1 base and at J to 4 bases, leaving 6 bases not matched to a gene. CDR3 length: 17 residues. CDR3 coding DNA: TGTGCCAGCAGCTTAGGCGACAGGGGGCAGAATAATGAAAAACTGTTTTTT. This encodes CASSLGDRGQNNEKLFF.

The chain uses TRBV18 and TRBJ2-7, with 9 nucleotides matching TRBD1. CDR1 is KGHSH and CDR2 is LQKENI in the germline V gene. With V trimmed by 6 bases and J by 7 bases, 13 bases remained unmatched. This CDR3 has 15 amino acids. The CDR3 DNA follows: TGTGCCAGCTCCCCAACCCCTACGGACAGGGGAGAGCAGTACTTC. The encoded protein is CASSPTPTDRGEQYF.

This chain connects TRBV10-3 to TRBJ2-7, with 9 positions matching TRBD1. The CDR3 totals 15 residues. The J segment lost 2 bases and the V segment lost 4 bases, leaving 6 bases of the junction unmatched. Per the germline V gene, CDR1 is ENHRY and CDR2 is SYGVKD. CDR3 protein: CAISAGQGLAYEQYF. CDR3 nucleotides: TGTGCCATCAGTGCGGGACAGGGTCTAGCCTACGAGCAGTACTTC.

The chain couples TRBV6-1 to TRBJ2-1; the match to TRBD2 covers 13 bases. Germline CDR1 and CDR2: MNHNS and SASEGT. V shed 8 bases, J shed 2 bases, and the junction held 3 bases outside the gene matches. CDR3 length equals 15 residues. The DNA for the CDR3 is TGTGCCAGCGGAGGACTAGCGGGGGCCTACAATGAGCAGTTCTTC. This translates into CASGGLAGAYNEQFF.

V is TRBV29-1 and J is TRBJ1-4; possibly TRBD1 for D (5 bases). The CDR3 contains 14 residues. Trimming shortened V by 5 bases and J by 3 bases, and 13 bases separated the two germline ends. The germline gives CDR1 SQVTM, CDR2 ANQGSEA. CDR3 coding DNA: TGCAGCGTTAGTATAGGACAAGCTAATGAAAAACTGTTTTTT. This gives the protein CSVSIGQANEKLFF.

The CDR3 DNA reads as TGTGCCAGCAGCTTTAGCGGGACAAGCACAGATACGCAGTATTTT. Encoded protein: CASSFSGTSTDTQYF. The chain couples TRBV7-2 to TRBJ2-3, with 8 bases identical to TRBD2. Germline CDR1 is SGHTA and CDR2 is FQGNSA. The CDR3 runs 15 residues. The J segment lost 0 bases and the V segment lost 3 bases, leaving 2 bases of the junction unmatched.

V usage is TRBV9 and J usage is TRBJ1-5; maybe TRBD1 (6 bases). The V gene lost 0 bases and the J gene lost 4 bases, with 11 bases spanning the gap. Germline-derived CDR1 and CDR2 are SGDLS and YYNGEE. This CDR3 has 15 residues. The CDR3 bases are TGTGCCAGCAGCGTAGACGTAGGGGGTAATCAGCCCCAGCATTTT. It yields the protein CASSVDVGGNQPQHF.

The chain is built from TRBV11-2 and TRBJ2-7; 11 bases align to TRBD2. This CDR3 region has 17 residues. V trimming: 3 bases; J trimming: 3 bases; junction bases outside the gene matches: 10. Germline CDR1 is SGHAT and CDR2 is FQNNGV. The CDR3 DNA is TGTGCCAGCAGCTTTTCGTTGCCGGGACTAGCGGACTACGAGCAGTACTTC. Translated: CASSFSLPGLADYEQYF.